A single T cell receptor (beta chain) is shown here with its context. This entry is derived from a study of patients and donors after allogeneic stem cell transplantation. Germline CDR1 reads DFQATT; CDR2 reads SNEGSKA (reference sequence). The germline V and J ends were trimmed by 6 bases and 1 base, with 15 bases remaining between them. This CDR3 contains 14 residues. TCRdb used MiXCR to reprocess the RT-PCR reads, holding one entry per CDR3 protein. The table lists some 880,000 distinct CDR3 sequences, under 20% of them singletons. The source material was blood, either unsorted or a sorted T cell fraction (not recorded which). The V call is TRBV20-1, the J call TRBJ1-1; tentative D call: TRBD1 (5 bases). This TCR came from a human donor who was either an allogeneic HSCT recipient or a stem cell or donor lymphocyte infusion donor (not recorded which). It is not recorded whose cells these are; they may come from a transplant donor. In nucleotides, the CDR3 is TGCAGTGCCATCCAGGGTTCGACGAACACTGAAGCTTTCTTT. Protein sequence: CSAIQGSTNTEAFF.